The sequence of this TCR beta chain was determined in a study of T cells in Graves' hyperthyroidism and ophthalmopathy. Amplification of TCR beta CDR3 regions was performed using RNA transcripts as template. First-round RT-PCR targeting the TCR CDR3 was performed with the HTBI primer set. TCRdb re-called the multiplex PCR reads through MiXCR, storing one row per CDR3 protein. Of 690,000 or so distinct CDR3 sequences in the sample, around a sixth were seen once. This clonotype has at least ten counts. What it binds is not known. Findings and caveats of the study: Blood also showed most of the thyroid clonotypes that were expanded above 0.001.

Diagnosis of hyperthyroidism was new in patients aged 18 to 65, and its duration was under 2 months. Patients were excluded because of uncontrolled infection, other autoimmune disease, pregnancy or lactation. The V gene lost 2 bases and the J gene lost 4 bases, with 9 bases spanning the gap. Germline V gives CDR1 MNHEY, CDR2 SVGEGT. CDR3 size: 13 residues. V usage is TRBV6-2 or TRBV6-3 and J usage is TRBJ2-7; perhaps TRBD1 as D (6 bases). The sequence came from a woman in her forties or fifties with Graves' hyperthyroidism that later progressed to Graves' ophthalmopathy. Sequencing used blood. CDR3 region: CASSYLTGYEQYF. Written as DNA, the CDR3 is TGTGCCAGCAGTTACCTGACAGGATACGAGCAGTACTTC.